In its sample, the clone carrying this T cell receptor (beta chain) was seen many times. Its matching antigen is unknown. In germline, CDR1 is LGHNA, CDR2 YNFKEQ. This CDR3 has 15 amino acids. V lost 0 bases and J lost 4, with 11 bases in between. cDNA synthesis used the whole RNA isolate, giving expressed TCRB sequences. The repertoire was sequenced with immunoSEQ multiplex PCR; TCRdb's copy has only in-frame clones and lacks some. This table has about 340,000 clones, under 8.5% appearing once. Sorting with CD45RO/CCR7/CD25/CD127/CD95/CD27 yielded naive, central memory, regulatory and stem-like memory CD4+ cells. This record comes from a study of beta chain features in type 1 diabetes. Study results and caveats: PCR might favor shorter templates, equally in patients and controls. Any role of HLA type in TCRB rearrangement remained unresolved here.

The sequenced sample was central memory CD4+ T cells from blood. The chain combines TRBV4-2 with TRBJ2-3; D gene uncertain. The receptor's source is a young woman in good health. This chain's CDR3 is CASSQEPAVADTQYF. CDR3 DNA: TGTGCCAGCAGCCAAGAACCCGCGGTGGCAGATACGCAGTATTTT.